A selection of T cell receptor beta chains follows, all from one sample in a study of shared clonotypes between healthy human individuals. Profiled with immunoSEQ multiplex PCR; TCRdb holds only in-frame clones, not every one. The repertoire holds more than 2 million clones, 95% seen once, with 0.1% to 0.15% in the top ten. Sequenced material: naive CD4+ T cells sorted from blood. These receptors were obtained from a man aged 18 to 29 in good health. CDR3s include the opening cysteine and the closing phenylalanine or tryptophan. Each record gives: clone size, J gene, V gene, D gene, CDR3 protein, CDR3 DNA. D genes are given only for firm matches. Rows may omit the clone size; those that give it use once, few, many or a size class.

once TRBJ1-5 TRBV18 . CASSPFPGNQPQHF TGTGCCAGCTCACCGTTTCCTGGCAATCAGCCCCAGCATTTT
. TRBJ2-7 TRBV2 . CASSERAVSTYEQYF TGTGCCAGCAGTGAAAGGGCAGTTTCAACCTACGAGCAGTACTTC
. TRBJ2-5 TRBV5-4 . CASSTHRDAQETQYF TGTGCCAGCAGCACGCACCGGGACGCTCAAGAGACCCAGTACTTC
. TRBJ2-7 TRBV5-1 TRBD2 CASSKALAGVYEQYF TGCGCCAGCAGCAAAGCTTTAGCGGGAGTATACGAGCAGTACTTC
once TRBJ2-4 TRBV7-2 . CASSLDRNPSKNIQYF TGTGCCAGCAGCTTAGACAGGAATCCATCCAAAAACATTCAGTACTTC
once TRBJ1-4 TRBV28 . CASSWATNEKLFF TGTGCCAGCTCCTGGGCGACTAATGAAAAACTGTTTTTT
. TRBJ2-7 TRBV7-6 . CASSPAGAESSYEQYF TGTGCCAGCAGCCCGGCCGGGGCGGAGAGCTCCTACGAGCAGTACTTC
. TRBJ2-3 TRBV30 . CAWTRGLGGTDTQYF TGTGCCTGGACCAGAGGGCTGGGTGGCACAGATACGCAGTATTTT
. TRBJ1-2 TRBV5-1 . CASSLVSSYGYTF TGCGCCAGCAGCTTGGTCAGTTCCTATGGCTACACCTTC
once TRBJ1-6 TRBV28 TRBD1 CASSLGPQGGSYNSPLHF TGTGCCAGCAGTTTAGGCCCACAGGGGGGATCCTATAATTCACCCCTCCACTTT
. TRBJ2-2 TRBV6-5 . CATTPRGTGELFF TGTGCCACCACCCCGAGGGGCACCGGGGAGCTGTTTTTT
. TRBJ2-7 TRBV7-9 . CASSRGYEQYF TGTGCCAGCAGCCGAGGGTACGAGCAGTACTTC
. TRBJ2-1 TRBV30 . CAWYQTGLTYNEQFF TGTGCCTGGTATCAAACAGGGCTAACCTACAATGAGCAGTTCTTC
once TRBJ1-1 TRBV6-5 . CASSYSSQVGATEAFF TGTGCCAGCAGTTACTCGAGTCAGGTCGGTGCCACTGAAGCTTTCTTT
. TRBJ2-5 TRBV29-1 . CSVEVLGNQETQYF TGCAGCGTTGAAGTCTTGGGAAACCAAGAGACCCAGTACTTC
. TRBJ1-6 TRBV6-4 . CASSVGSTNSPLHF TGTGCCAGCAGTGTTGGATCAACAAATTCACCCCTCCACTTT
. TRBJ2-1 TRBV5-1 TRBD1 CASSLGSDRGEQFF TGCGCCAGCAGCTTGGGATCCGACAGGGGTGAGCAGTTCTTC
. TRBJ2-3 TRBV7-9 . CATPIIGQGPVTDTQYF TGTGCCACCCCAATAATCGGCCAGGGGCCTGTCACAGATACGCAGTATTTT
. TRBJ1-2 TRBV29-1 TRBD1 CSVTGTGSSSYGYTF TGCAGCGTTACCGGGACAGGATCCTCCTCCTATGGCTACACCTTC
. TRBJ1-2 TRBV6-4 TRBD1 CASRHRDRARYGYTF TGTGCCAGCAGACACCGGGACAGGGCTAGGTATGGCTACACCTTC